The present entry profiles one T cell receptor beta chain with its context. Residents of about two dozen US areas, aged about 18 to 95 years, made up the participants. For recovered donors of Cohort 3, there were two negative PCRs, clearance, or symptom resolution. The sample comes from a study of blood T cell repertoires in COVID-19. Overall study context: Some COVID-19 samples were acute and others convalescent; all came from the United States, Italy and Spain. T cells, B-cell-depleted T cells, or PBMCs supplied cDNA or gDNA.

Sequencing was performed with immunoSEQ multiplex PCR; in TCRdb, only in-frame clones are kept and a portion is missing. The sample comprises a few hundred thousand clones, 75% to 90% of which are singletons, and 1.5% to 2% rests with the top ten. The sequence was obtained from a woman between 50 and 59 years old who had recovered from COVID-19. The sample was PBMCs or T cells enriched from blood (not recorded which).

DNA of the CDR3: TGTGCCAGCTCACCACCGGCCAGGGGATCCACTGAAGCTTTCTTT. This gives the protein CASSPPARGSTEAFF. J is TRBJ1-1 and V is TRBV18; a weak D match, TRBD1 (6 bases). Germline values: CDR1 KGHSH, CDR2 LQKENI. Trimming pared 0 bases from V and 4 bases from J, leaving 12 bases between. The CDR3 totals 15 residues.